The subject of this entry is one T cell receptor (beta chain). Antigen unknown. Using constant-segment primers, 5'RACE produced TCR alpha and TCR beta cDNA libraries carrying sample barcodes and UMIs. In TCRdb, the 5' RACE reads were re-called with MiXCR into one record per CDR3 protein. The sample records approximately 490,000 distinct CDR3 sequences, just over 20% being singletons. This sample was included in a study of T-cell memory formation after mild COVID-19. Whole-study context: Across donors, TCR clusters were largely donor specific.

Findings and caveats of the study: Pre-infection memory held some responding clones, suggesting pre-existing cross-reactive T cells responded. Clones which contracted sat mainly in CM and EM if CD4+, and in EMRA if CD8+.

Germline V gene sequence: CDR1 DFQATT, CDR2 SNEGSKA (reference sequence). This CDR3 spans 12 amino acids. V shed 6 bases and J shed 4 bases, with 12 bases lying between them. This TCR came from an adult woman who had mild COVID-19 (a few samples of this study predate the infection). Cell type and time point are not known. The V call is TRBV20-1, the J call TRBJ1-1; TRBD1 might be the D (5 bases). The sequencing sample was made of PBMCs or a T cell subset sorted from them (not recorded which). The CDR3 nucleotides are TGCAGTGCATCACCGGGACGCACTGAAGCTTTCTTT. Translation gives CSASPGRTEAFF.